This T cell receptor (beta chain) is from a study of T cell responses to AZD1222 COVID-19 vaccine. The data were produced by immunoSEQ multiplex PCR, yet TCRdb's version contains in-frame clones alone and is incomplete. The sample contains under 150,000 clones, about 90% of which appear only once. Regarding this clone: Its antigen is still unknown.

Per germline, CDR1 SGHNT and CDR2 YYREEE (reference sequence). The V end lost 0 bases, the J end lost 8 bases, and 14 bases lay between the germline ends. The CDR3 extends over 14 amino acids. Findings and limits, study-wide: The sample set comprised mostly white British donors with more females, and clonal diversity was possibly underestimated. Repertoires were collected only later (after the peak T cell response had occurred). Increases in Spike-specific TCR breadth and depth were seen after two AZD1222 doses.

Second-dose schedules of about 4 or about 12 weeks were combined. This specimen was peripheral blood, taken 28 days after the second AZD1222 dose. The chain couples TRBV5-4 to TRBJ1-2; D unclear. The TCR comes from an adult who received the AZD1222 COVID-19 vaccine. DNA of the CDR3: TGTGCCAGCAGCTTGGGGTTGAGGGCCTACGGCTACACCTTC. Protein: CASSLGLRAYGYTF.